A single T cell receptor (beta chain) is shown here with its context. This entry comes from a study of blood T cell repertoires in COVID-19. For the study at large: The United States, Italy and Spain provided the acute and convalescent COVID-19 samples. Sources were T cells, B-cell-depleted T cells, or PBMCs; the material itself was cDNA or gDNA.

In the original workflow: By means of reference gene primer amplification, nucleated cell counts were estimated. Data came from immunoSEQ multiplex PCR; TCRdb stores just in-frame clones and leaves some out. The D gene and trimming were derived from the DNA, and the V and J assignments and clone size from that table. The data show about 120,000 clones, around three quarters seen once. J was trimmed by 5 bases and V by 6 bases; bases with no gene match: 11. Germline V gives CDR1 KGHSH, CDR2 LQKENI. The CDR3 is made up of 15 amino acids. The sample was peripheral blood. The receptor's source is a woman of 80 years or more with acute or convalescent COVID-19. V gene TRBV18 combines with J gene TRBJ2-7, with 9 bases matching TRBD2. The CDR3 sequence: CASSPSVAGENEQYF. Written as DNA, the CDR3 is TGTGCCAGCTCCCCCTCGGTAGCGGGAGAGAACGAGCAGTACTTC.